The source of this T cell receptor (beta chain) is a study of T cell repertoires in cytomegalovirus infection. Study-level information: From public TCR beta signatures came an indication of both CMV infection and matching HLA type.

MiXCR, applied by TCRdb to the reads, yields one record per CDR3 protein. This sample has more than 250,000 distinct CDR3 sequences, with around 25% found just once. Losses at the gene ends were 5 bases for V and 2 bases for J; bases not matched to a gene: 6. Germline CDR1 and CDR2: PRHDT and FYEKMQ (reference sequence). The CDR3 is made up of 15 amino acids. As for this clonotype: Its target is unknown.

This TCR was recovered from a human donor in good health (CMV status not recorded). Some clones in this sample may be carry-over from other donors' samples. The material was cultured PBMCs, obtained from culture after CMV antigen stimulation. This sequence joins TRBV13 and TRBJ2-5; 9 nucleotides line up with TRBD1. The CDR3 protein is CASSRDRANQETQYF. DNA of the CDR3: TGTGCCAGCAGCAGGGACAGGGCGAATCAAGAGACCCAGTACTTC.